The next 9 T cell receptor beta chains were all read from a single sample in a study of T cell responses to AZD1222 COVID-19 vaccine. The protocol was immunoSEQ multiplex PCR, while the TCRdb copy is restricted to in-frame clones and leaves out a portion. The sample consists of about 140,000 clones, roughly 93% of them appearing once. This specimen was peripheral blood, taken 28 days after the second AZD1222 dose. The receptors come from an adult who received the AZD1222 COVID-19 vaccine.

This clone was seen just once. J is TRBJ2-5 and V is TRBV9; no reliable D call. The CDR3 has 14 amino acids. Germline lookup yields CDR1 SGDLS and CDR2 YYNGEE. The ends were cut back, 0 bases at V and 3 bases at J, with 9 bases in the middle. The CDR3 region has the DNA TGTGCCAGCAGCGTAGGGCAGATAAAAGAGACCCAGTACTTC. The encoded protein is CASSVGQIKETQYF.

The V call is TRBV6-2 or TRBV6-3, the J call TRBJ2-7; 8 bases agree with TRBD2. CDR1 and CDR2 (germline): MNHEY, SVGEGT. V lost 6 bases to trimming and J lost 2 bases; unmatched junction nucleotides: 12. The CDR3 contains 16 residues. CDR3 in DNA: TGTGCCAGCAGCCGACAAAGCGGGAGCCCAACCTACGAGCAGTACTTC. Protein: CASSRQSGSPTYEQYF.

This clone was seen only a few times. The V call is TRBV3-1 (or the pseudogene TRBV3-2), the J call TRBJ2-1; no firm D call. V shed 2 bases and J shed 0 bases, with 8 bases lying between them. The CDR3 contains 15 residues. Per the germline V gene, CDR1 is LGHDT and CDR2 is YNNKEL (reference sequence). CDR3 nucleotides: TGTGCCAGCAGCCAATCCCTGAGCTCCTACAATGAGCAGTTCTTC. Protein: CASSQSLSSYNEQFF.

Details on this clone: The sample carries other DNA sequences with the same CDR3. This rearrangement joins TRBV3-1 (or the pseudogene TRBV3-2) to TRBJ1-3, with D uncertain. V was pared by 1 base and J by 0 bases, with 7 bases between. The CDR3 loop spans 15 amino acids. From germline, CDR1 is LGHDT and CDR2 YNNKEL (reference sequence). The CDR3 DNA reads TGTGCCAGCAGCCAAGTTAGGTCCTCTGGAAACACCATATATTTT. Residues: CASSQVRSSGNTIYF.

The rearrangement joins TRBV12-3 or TRBV12-4 to TRBJ2-2, with D unclear. V was clipped by 3 bases and J by 6 bases, with 2 bases between them. This CDR3 contains 11 residues. The CDR3 nucleotides are TGTGCCAGCAGTTTTTCCGGGGAGCTGTTTTTT. Its protein product is CASSFSGELFF.

The chain has TRBV4-1 and TRBJ2-5; the D is unclear. Germline V CDR1 and CDR2: MGHRA, YSYEKL. The CDR3 consists of 13 residues. Trimming left V 2 bases short and J 3 bases short, with 7 bases between. CDR3 bases: TGCGCCAGCAGCCAAATCAGTGAAGAGACCCAGTACTTC. It yields the protein CASSQISEETQYF.

The chain uses TRBV7-9 and TRBJ1-1; D is undetermined. Germline V gene lookup returns CDR1 SEHNR and CDR2 FQNEAQ (reference sequence). The CDR3 length is 13 residues. V dropped 1 base and J dropped 2 bases, with 5 bases sitting between them. The CDR3 reads CASSLDLNTEAFF. The CDR3 region has the DNA TGTGCCAGCAGCTTAGACCTTAACACTGAAGCTTTCTTT.

The V and J genes are TRBV2 and TRBJ2-2, with D perhaps TRBD1 (5 bases). Trimming took 6 bases from V and 0 from J, leaving 11 bases between them. This CDR3 has 15 amino acids. Germline V gene data show CDR1 as SNHLY and CDR2 as FYNNEI. This CDR3 reads CASRPTDTNTGELFF. Written as DNA, the CDR3 is TGTGCCAGCAGACCGACAGATACGAACACCGGGGAGCTGTTTTTT.

V usage is TRBV15 and J usage is TRBJ2-7, with 10 bases lining up with TRBD1. The CDR3 has 13 residues. Germline lookup yields CDR1 LNHNV and CDR2 YYDKDF (reference sequence). J was trimmed by 5 bases and V by 3 bases; bases with no gene match: 1. For the CDR3, the DNA is TGTGCCACCAGCAGGACAGGGGGCCACGAGCAGTACTTC. Protein product: CATSRTGGHEQYF.